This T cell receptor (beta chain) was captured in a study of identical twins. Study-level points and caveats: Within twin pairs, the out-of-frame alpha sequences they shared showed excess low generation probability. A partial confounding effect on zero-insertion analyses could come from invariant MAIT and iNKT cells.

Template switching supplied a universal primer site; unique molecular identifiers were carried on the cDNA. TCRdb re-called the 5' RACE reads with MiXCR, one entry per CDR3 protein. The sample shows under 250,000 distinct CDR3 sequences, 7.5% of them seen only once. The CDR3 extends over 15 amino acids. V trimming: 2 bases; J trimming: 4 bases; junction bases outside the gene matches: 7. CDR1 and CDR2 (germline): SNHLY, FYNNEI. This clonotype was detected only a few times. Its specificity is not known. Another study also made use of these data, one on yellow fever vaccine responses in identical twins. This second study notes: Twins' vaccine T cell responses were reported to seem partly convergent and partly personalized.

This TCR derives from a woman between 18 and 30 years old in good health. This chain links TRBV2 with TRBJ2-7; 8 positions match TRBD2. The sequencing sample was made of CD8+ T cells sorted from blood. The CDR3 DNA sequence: TGTGCCAGCAGTGAAAAGAGCGGGAGAATGTACGAGCAGTACTTC. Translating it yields CASSEKSGRMYEQYF.